Presented here are 2 T cell receptor beta chains from one specimen sequenced in a study of T cell responses to AZD1222 COVID-19 vaccine. The method was immunoSEQ multiplex PCR; TCRdb's version includes in-frame clones alone and lacks a portion of them. The data show over 75,000 clones, 89% seen once. Sample: peripheral blood, taken on day 0 of AZD1222 vaccination. These receptor sequences come from an adult in good health.

The rearrangement links TRBV3-1 (or the pseudogene TRBV3-2) to TRBJ2-1; 7 bases align to TRBD1. This CDR3 comprises 13 residues. CDR1 and CDR2 from the germline V gene are LGHDT and YNNKEL (reference sequence). The J segment lost 14 bases and the V segment lost 0 bases, leaving 7 bases of the junction unmatched. The CDR3 reads CASSQETGQRKFF. For the CDR3, the DNA is TGTGCCAGCAGCCAAGAGACGGGACAGAGAAAGTTCTTC.

This clone has a handful of counts. The V call is TRBV20-1, the J call TRBJ2-7; unclear D gene. V dropped 6 bases and J dropped 2 bases, with 8 bases sitting between them. This CDR3 is built from 11 residues. Per germline, CDR1 DFQATT and CDR2 SNEGSKA (reference sequence). The CDR3 region has the DNA TGCAGTGCCACGCTAGCCTACGAGCAGTACTTC. It is translated as CSATLAYEQYF.